The source of this TCR beta chain is a study of spatial heterogeneity in lung cancer. About the research overall: PBMC samples from follow-up, when available, were sequenced at a median of about 2 years post-resection.

The time point is: blood at routine non-recurrence follow-up after resection. In each case, whole RNA from tumor, nontumor lung or frozen PBMC was sequenced unsorted. TCRdb re-called the 5' RACE reads with MiXCR, one entry per CDR3 protein. This sample carries fewer than 30,000 distinct CDR3 sequences, 8.5% to 10% of them seen once, and the ten largest clones take roughly 20%. There are a few counts of this clonotype. This specimen was PBMCs, taken at follow-up. This receptor was obtained from a male donor with early-stage non-small cell lung cancer.

This CDR3 is CSARELHRGGSTDTQYF. CDR3 nucleotides: TGCAGTGCTAGAGAGCTACACCGGGGGGGCAGCACAGATACGCAGTATTTT. The chain couples TRBV20-1 to TRBJ2-3; the match to TRBD2 covers 8 bases. Germline CDR1 and CDR2: DFQATT and SNEGSKA (reference sequence). J gave up 0 bases and V 0 bases, and 8 bases lay outside the gene matches. This CDR3 is 17 amino acids long.